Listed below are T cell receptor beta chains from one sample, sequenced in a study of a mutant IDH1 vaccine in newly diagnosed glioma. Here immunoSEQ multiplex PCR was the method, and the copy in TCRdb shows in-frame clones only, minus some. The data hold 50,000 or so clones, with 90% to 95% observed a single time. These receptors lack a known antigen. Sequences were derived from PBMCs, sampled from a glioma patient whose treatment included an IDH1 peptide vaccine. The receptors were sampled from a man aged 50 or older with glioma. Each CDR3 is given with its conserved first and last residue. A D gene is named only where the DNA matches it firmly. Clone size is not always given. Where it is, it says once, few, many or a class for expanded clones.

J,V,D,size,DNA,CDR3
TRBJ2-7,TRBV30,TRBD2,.,TGTGCCTGGGCTAGCGGACCCTACGAGCAGTACTTC,CAWASGPYEQYF
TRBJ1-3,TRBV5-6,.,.,TGTGCCAGCAGCTTGGGGGCCAGCTCTGGAAACACCATATATTTT,CASSLGASSGNTIYF
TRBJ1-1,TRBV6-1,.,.,TGTGCCAGCAGGAAGAGGGACATTTCGAACACTGAAGCTTTCTTT,CASRKRDISNTEAFF
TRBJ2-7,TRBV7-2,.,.,TGTGCCAGCAGCTCACCTGTGACCTACGAGCAGTACTTC,CASSSPVTYEQYF
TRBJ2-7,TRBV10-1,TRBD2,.,TGCGCCAGCAGTGACCCCACTAGCGGGAACTACGAGCAGTACTTC,CASSDPTSGNYEQYF
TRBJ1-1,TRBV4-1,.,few,TGCGCCAGCAGCCAAGGGACACAATATGAAGCTTTCTTT,CASSQGTQYEAFF
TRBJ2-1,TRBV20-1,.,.,TGCAGTGCTTTCTTGATTGAGCAGTTCTTC,CSAFLIEQFF
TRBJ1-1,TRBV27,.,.,TGTGCCAGCAGTTTATCGGCGGAGATGAACACTGAAGCTTTCTTT,CASSLSAEMNTEAFF
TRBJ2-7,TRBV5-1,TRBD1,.,TGCGCCAGCACCCCGGCCGGGACAGGGCCCTCCGAGCAGTACTTC,CASTPAGTGPSEQYF
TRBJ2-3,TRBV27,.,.,.,CASSFAAGAKEYF
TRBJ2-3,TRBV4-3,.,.,TGCGCCAGCAGCCAAGGGGGGGCCACGCAGTATTTT,CASSQGGATQYF
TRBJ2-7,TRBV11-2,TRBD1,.,TGTGCCAGCAGCCCTCGTGGGACAGGGTCCTACGAGCAGTACTTC,CASSPRGTGSYEQYF
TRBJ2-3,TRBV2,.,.,TGTGCCAGCTCTTCCCGCCGCACAGATACGCAGTATTTT,CASSSRRTDTQYF
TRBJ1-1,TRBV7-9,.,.,TGTGCCAGCAGCTTAGCGTATGCAACTGAAGCTTTCTTT,CASSLAYATEAFF
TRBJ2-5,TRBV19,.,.,TGTGCCAGTACGAAGGCAAAAGGAGAGACCCAGTACTTC,CASTKAKGETQYF
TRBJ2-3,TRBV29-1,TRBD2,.,TGCAGCGTGGCGGGGGGCCGTGACTCGCAGTATTTT,CSVAGGRDSQYF
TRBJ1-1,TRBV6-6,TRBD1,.,TGTGCCAGCAGGGGGACAGGCTTTGAAGCTTTCTTT,CASRGTGFEAFF
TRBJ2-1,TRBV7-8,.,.,TGTGCCAGCAGCTTAGAGGTCAGGGGCAATGAGCAGTTCTTC,CASSLEVRGNEQFF
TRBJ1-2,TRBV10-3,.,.,TGTGCCACGCAGGGGAAGGGGGTGGATGGCTACACCTTC,CATQGKGVDGYTF
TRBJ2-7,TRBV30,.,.,TGTGCCTGGAGCCCGAGCTCCTACGAGCAGTACTTC,CAWSPSSYEQYF
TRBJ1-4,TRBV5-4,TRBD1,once,TGTGCCAGCAGCTTGGAGGGGGCGCGAACTAATGAAAAACTGTTTTTT,CASSLEGARTNEKLFF
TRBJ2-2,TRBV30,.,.,TGTGCCTGGAGTGTTGTAGACTCTAACACCGGGGAGCTGTTTTTT,CAWSVVDSNTGELFF
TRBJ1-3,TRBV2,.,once,TGTGCCAGCAGTTCCCGCCCCAGCTCTGGAAACACCATATATTTT,CASSSRPSSGNTIYF
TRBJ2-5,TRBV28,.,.,TGTGCCAGCAGACTTACCCGTGTGTTGCGAGAGACCCAGTACTTC,CASRLTRVLRETQYF
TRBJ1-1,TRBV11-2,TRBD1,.,TGTGCCAGCAGCTTAGTACCGGGACAGGGGGCTTTCACTGAAGCTTTCTTT,CASSLVPGQGAFTEAFF
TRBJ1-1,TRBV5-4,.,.,TGTGCCAGCAGCTTGGGGTCGGGGACTGAAGCTTTCTTT,CASSLGSGTEAFF